Below, 6 T cell receptor beta chains from the same sample are listed, as sequenced in a study of T-cell reconstitution after alpha-beta-depleted transplantation in children. Construction of the TCRbeta library involved unique molecular identifiers. TCRdb itself ran the PCR reads through MiXCR, one entry per CDR3 protein. The sample lists around 400,000 distinct CDR3 sequences; around 9.9% were seen once. The source material was PBMCs from the stem cell graft donor, sampled from the stem cell graft. All receptors derive from a human donor who donated a stem cell graft to a child with acute myeloid leukemia.

The rearrangement joins TRBV27 to TRBJ2-7; D possibly corresponds to TRBD2 (6 bases). Between the trimmed V and J ends, which lost 5 bases and 2 bases, there was a span of 16 bases. CDR3 size: 15 residues. Germline CDR1 reads MNHEY; CDR2 reads SMNVEV (reference sequence). The CDR3 here is CASSTRRDSTYEQYF. The CDR3 nucleotides are TGTGCCAGCAGTACGCGCCGGGACTCCACCTACGAGCAGTACTTC.

This clonotype occurred many times. This rearrangement joins TRBV6-1 to TRBJ2-7; D is uncertain. This CDR3 has 14 amino acids. Germline V lookup: CDR1 MNHNS, CDR2 SASEGT. V was cut by 4 bases and J by 5 bases, with 15 bases left in between. DNA for the CDR3: TGTGCCAGCAGTGCTGACCGACTTTCTCACGAGCAGTACTTC. Encoded protein: CASSADRLSHEQYF.

This clonotype was observed a few times. The gene calls are TRBV4-1 and TRBJ1-2; D is undetermined. The V end was cut by 0 bases, the J end by 6 bases, with 8 bases between. Germline V lookup: CDR1 MGHRA, CDR2 YSYEKL. This CDR3 region has 13 residues. The DNA of the CDR3 is TGCGCCAGCAGCCAAGAAATGGCGCATGGCTACACCTTC. Its protein is CASSQEMAHGYTF.

Only a few counts were recorded for this clonotype. This sequence joins TRBV27 and TRBJ1-2, with 11 bases aligning to TRBD1. The V gene end was trimmed by 3 bases and the J gene end by 4 bases; junction bases not matched to a gene: 7. Germline CDR1 and CDR2: MNHEY and SMNVEV (reference sequence). The length of the CDR3 is 16 residues. Here the CDR3 reads CASSFRDRGVLYGYTF. In DNA, the CDR3 is TGTGCCAGCAGTTTTAGGGACAGGGGGGTTCTCTATGGCTACACCTTC.

This chain connects TRBV10-3 to TRBJ2-7; D is possibly TRBD2 (5 bases). CDR3 length: 13 residues. Trimming shortened V by 7 bases and J by 1 base, and 11 bases separated the two germline ends. Germline CDR1 reads ENHRY; CDR2 reads SYGVKD. CDR3 DNA sequence: TGTGCCATCATGTCGGGGTCGTCCTACGAGCAGTACTTC. Protein: CAIMSGSSYEQYF.

The chain uses TRBV7-2 and TRBJ1-6, with 7 bases that match TRBD1. The V gene's germline CDR1 is SGHTA and CDR2 FQGNSA. With V trimmed by 5 bases and J by 4 bases, 5 bases remained unmatched. The CDR3 is made up of 15 amino acids. The CDR3 DNA is TGTGCCAGCAGCGGAGGGGGCGGGTATAATTCACCCCTCCACTTT. Its protein is CASSGGGGYNSPLHF.